This is a list of T cell receptor beta chains from one sample in a study of CXCR3-negative and CXCR3-positive naive CD8 T cells. TCRdb re-called the 5' RACE reads and shows each CDR3 protein once, DNA omitted. In all, the sample yields over 150,000 distinct CDR3 sequences. The material sequenced was naive CXCR3+ CD8+ T cells from blood. All receptors come from a human donor in good health. Some clones in this sample may be carry-over from other donors' samples. The CDR3 runs from the conserved cysteine through the conserved F or W.

v_gene	j_gene	CDR3aa
TRBV29-1	TRBJ2-5	CSVDGSVYQETQYF
TRBV12-3/TRBV12-4	TRBJ2-1	CASSFAEEYNEQFF
TRBV9	TRBJ2-1	CASSVGLAGGSYNEQFF
TRBV20-1	TRBJ2-7	CSARLGLAGGNEQYF
TRBV6-2/TRBV6-3	TRBJ1-5	CASSSGRNSNQPQHF
TRBV29-1	TRBJ2-3	CSVVPYIGRDPSTDTQYF
TRBV6-5	TRBJ2-3	CASSQAPDRATDTQYF
TRBV7-3	TRBJ2-1	CASSHGGGGIFNEQFF
TRBV2	TRBJ2-3	CASLTGDTDTQYF
TRBV2	TRBJ1-6	CAIRADPSSYNSPLHF
TRBV7-9	TRBJ2-5	CASSRRGGRQETQYF
TRBV20-1	TRBJ2-2	CSARGTPGGGENTGELFF
TRBV23-1	TRBJ2-7	CASSQSIPRQTYYEQYF
TRBV14	TRBJ2-1	CASSHDWGVVNEQFF
TRBV29-1	TRBJ2-7	CSVGGGLGYEQYF
TRBV5-1	TRBJ2-1	CASSLALRGNADEQFF
TRBV20-1	TRBJ2-3	CSALAAGGPADTQYF
TRBV28	TRBJ1-6	CASSRQYNSPLHF
TRBV9	TRBJ2-7	CASSSGQNSYEQYF
TRBV25-1	TRBJ2-1	CATAAGSYNEQFF
TRBV7-9	TRBJ2-3	CASSPTDRRTDTQYF
TRBV6-2/TRBV6-3	TRBJ2-3	CASRLTSGGSTDTQYF